The 9 T cell receptor beta chains below were found in one sample sequenced in a study of CD8 T cells in ankylosing spondylitis. One entry per CDR3 protein, called by TCRdb with MiXCR from the 5' RACE reads. The sample holds about 39,000 distinct CDR3 sequences, under 13% seen once. Sequenced material: blood, either unsorted or a sorted T cell fraction (not recorded which). The receptor source for this set is a male donor with ankylosing spondylitis or in good health (not recorded which).

This clonotype has at least ten counts. The chain employs TRBV27 and TRBJ2-7, with D perhaps matching TRBD2 (5 bases). Germline CDR1 reads MNHEY; CDR2 reads SMNVEV (reference sequence). Trimming cost V 6 bases and J 3 bases, with 18 bases left between them. The CDR3 is made up of 15 amino acids. The CDR3 DNA reads as TGTGCCAGCAGCCGGACTGCCGGGGAGAGCTACGAGCAGTACTTC. Its translation: CASSRTAGESYEQYF.

This clonotype was observed many times. The rearrangement links TRBV3-1 to TRBJ2-7; the D is unclear. Germline CDR1 reads LGHDT; CDR2 reads YNNKEL (reference sequence). There are 14 residues in the CDR3. Trimming removed 3 bases at V and 2 bases at J, with 11 bases between. CDR3 coding DNA: TGTGCCAGCAGCCAGTCCGAGATCGCCTACGAGCAGTACTTC. Residues: CASSQSEIAYEQYF.

The chain is built from TRBV6-2 or TRBV6-3 and TRBJ2-5, with 7 positions matching TRBD2. The length of the CDR3 is 15 residues. CDR1 and CDR2 from the germline V gene are MNHEY and SVGEGT. Trimming removed 6 bases from V and 3 bases from J; junction bases left unmatched: 10. CDR3 in DNA: TGTGCCAGCAGATTCGGCCTAGCGGCAAAAGAGACCCAGTACTTC. It translates to CASRFGLAAKETQYF.

In its sample, this clonotype was seen many times. This chain links TRBV29-1 with TRBJ2-7; D remains unclear. The V and J ends lost 3 bases and 0 bases respectively, with 15 bases between them. The CDR3 is 15 amino acids. Germline V lookup: CDR1 SQVTM, CDR2 ANQGSEA. The CDR3 protein is CSVELEDASSYEQYF. The CDR3 DNA sequence: TGCAGCGTTGAGCTTGAGGACGCCTCCTCCTACGAGCAGTACTTC.

This clonotype was recorded at least ten times. The rearrangement links TRBV5-1 to TRBJ1-2; 11 nucleotides line up with TRBD1. Germline lookup yields CDR1 SGHRS and CDR2 YFSETQ. The ends lost 4 bases at V and 0 bases at J; junction bases unmatched: 8. The CDR3 runs 17 residues. CDR3: CASSPRTGGLSNYGYTF. CDR3 coding DNA: TGCGCCAGCAGCCCGCGGACAGGGGGCTTATCTAACTATGGCTACACCTTC.

This clonotype is labeled medium-sized (0.01 to 0.1%). The V call is TRBV5-1, the J call TRBJ2-7; tentatively, D is TRBD1 (6 bases). The CDR3 spans 13 residues. V was trimmed by 0 bases and J by 3 bases, leaving 7 bases between them. Germline V gene data show CDR1 as SGHRS and CDR2 as YFSETQ. CDR3 sequence reads: CASSLDRDYEQYF. In DNA, the CDR3 is TGCGCCAGCAGCTTGGACAGGGACTACGAGCAGTACTTC.

This clonotype was picked up a small number of times. The genes are TRBV2 and TRBJ2-5; D call uncertain. Germline V gene lookup returns CDR1 SNHLY and CDR2 FYNNEI. The length of the CDR3 is 15 residues. V lost 5 bases, J lost 5 bases, and 18 bases lay in between. CDR3 DNA: TGTGCCAGCAGTTCCGGCACCGCGGACCTCGAGACCCAGTACTTC. Protein: CASSSGTADLETQYF.

This clonotype was observed at least ten times. The chain combines TRBV2 with TRBJ2-5; TRBD1 matches 8 bases. Germline CDR1 is SNHLY and CDR2 is FYNNEI. This CDR3 spans 12 amino acids. The V and J ends lost 8 bases and 1 base, in that order; junction bases with no gene match: 0. The CDR3 DNA follows: TGTGCCAGCGGGACAGGCCAAGAGACCCAGTACTTC. Amino acids: CASGTGQETQYF.

This clonotype appeared many times. The V gene is TRBV12-3 or TRBV12-4, the J gene TRBJ2-3; 9 bases fit TRBD2. V was pared by 1 base and J by 1 base, with 0 bases of the junction left unmatched. CDR3 length: 15 residues. CDR3 region: CASSLVAGGTDTQYF. Written as DNA, the CDR3 is TGTGCCAGCAGTTTAGTAGCGGGGGGCACAGATACGCAGTATTTT.